This T cell receptor beta chain comes out of a study of human T cells and chemical hapten exposure. Stated time point: healthy volunteer bleed at 6 weeks. Before extraction, the whole blood was not fractionated, and total RNA was taken from it. The CDR3 is 13 residues long. Germline CDR1 and CDR2: SGHAT and FQNNGV. V was shortened by 1 base and J by 6 bases, with 7 bases between the two germline ends. TCRdb re-called the RACE reads through MiXCR, storing one row per CDR3 protein. The sample includes tens of thousands of distinct CDR3 sequences, about 5.5% of them seen just once. Sequencing was carried out using whole blood. This chain links TRBV11-2 with TRBJ1-5; D uncertain. The TCR originated in a human donor in good health. Some clones in this sample may be carry-over from other donors' samples. For the CDR3, the DNA is TGTGCCAGCAGCTTAGGGAACCTTCAGCCCCAGCATTTT. Amino acids: CASSLGNLQPQHF.